What follows are 11 T cell receptor beta chains derived from one specimen sequenced in a study of shared clonotypes between healthy human individuals. Assay used: immunoSEQ multiplex PCR; TCRdb lists only in-frame clones, some missing. The table includes 2.3 million or so clones, 93% detected once. Specimen: naive CD4+ T cells from PBMCs. Subset: CD45RA+ positively selected. These receptors were obtained from a young man in good health. Some clones in this sample may be carry-over from other donors' samples.

This chain joins TRBV6-5 and TRBJ1-6, with 10 bases lining up with TRBD1. The junction had 6 bases not matched to a gene; V was cut back by 8 bases and J by 8 bases. The CDR3 is 14 residues long. CDR1 MNHEY and CDR2 SVGAGI come from the germline V gene. The CDR3 spells CASWTGGGDSPLHF. CDR3 DNA sequence: TGTGCCAGCTGGACAGGGGGTGGAGATTCACCCCTCCACTTT.

V and J are TRBV5-1 and TRBJ2-7; D not certain. CDR1 and CDR2 (germline): SGHRS, YFSETQ. V lost 4 bases, J lost 6 bases, and 11 bases lay in between. This CDR3 comprises 12 residues. Here the CDR3 reads CASSLDSREQYF. CDR3 coding DNA: TGCGCCAGCAGCCTCGACTCGCGCGAGCAGTACTTC. The full variable domain, completed using reference TRBV5-1 and TRBJ2-7, is KAGVTQTPRYLIKTRGQQVTLSCSPISGHRSVSWYQQTPGQGLQFLFEYFSETQRNKGNFPGRFSGRQFSNSRSEMNVSTLELGDSALYLCASSLDSREQYFGPGTRLTVT.

This clone was seen a single time. The same CDR3 can be traced to other DNA sequences in this sample. This chain joins TRBV9 and TRBJ2-3; 8 bases agree with TRBD1. The CDR3 has 15 amino acids. V lost 0 bases and J lost 6; bases outside the gene matches: 6. Germline V gene data show CDR1 as SGDLS and CDR2 as YYNGEE. For the CDR3, the DNA is TGTGCCAGCAGCGTAGTCGGACAGGGTACCGATACGCAGTATTTT. This translates into CASSVVGQGTDTQYF.

The chain uses TRBV6-5 and TRBJ2-5; D is unresolved. The DNA end lines up better with TRBJ2-7; the J call may be wrong. Germline lookup yields CDR1 MNHEY and CDR2 SVGAGI. The CDR3 runs to 15 residues. The DNA of the CDR3 is TGTGCCAGCAGTTATGTTTCGGCCCCCAACTACGAGCAGTACTTC. Its protein is CASSYVSAPNYEQYF.

The rearrangement links TRBV18 to TRBJ2-2, with D maybe TRBD2 (6 bases). The CDR3 has 16 residues. The V end was cut by 3 bases, the J end by 4 bases, with 15 bases between. The germline CDR1 and CDR2 sequences are KGHSH and LQKENI. CDR3 nucleotide sequence: TGTGCCAGCTCACCTCTAACAGCGGGTTCCACCGGGGAGCTGTTTTTT. Residues: CASSPLTAGSTGELFF.

The V call is TRBV4-1, the J call TRBJ2-7; maybe TRBD2 (6 bases). Germline V gives CDR1 MGHRA, CDR2 YSYEKL. CDR3 length: 15 amino acids. V lost 7 bases and J lost 2, with 18 bases in between. The CDR3 nucleotides are TGCGCCAGCACGGTCGGTGGCGGGGTCCCCTACGAGCAGTACTTC. Translated: CASTVGGGVPYEQYF.

This clone has only one observation. The chain uses TRBV6-6 and TRBJ2-7, with a weak D call TRBD1 (5 bases). The germline V gene encodes CDR1 MNHNY and CDR2 SVGAGI (reference sequence). V was trimmed by 6 bases and J by 4 bases, leaving 19 bases between them. CDR3 length: 15 residues. CDR3 bases: TGTGCCAGCAGGACGGACACTGTTCCCTCGTACGAGCAGTACTTC. This translates into CASRTDTVPSYEQYF.

This chain links TRBV19 with TRBJ2-1, with 7 bases that match TRBD2. J lost 6 bases, V lost 2 bases, and 4 bases had no gene match. This CDR3 is built from 14 residues. Germline V CDR1 and CDR2: LNHDA, SQIVND (reference sequence). The CDR3 bases are TGTGCCAGTAGTATAAGGTCTAGCGGCAATGAGCAGTTCTTC. Its translation: CASSIRSSGNEQFF. Looking up the rest from reference TRBV19 and TRBJ2-1 gives the full variable domain: DGGITQSPKYLFRKEGQNVTLSCEQNLNHDAMYWYRQDPGQGLRLIYYSQIVNDFQKGDIAEGYSVSREKKESFPLTVTSAQKNPTAFYLCASSIRSSGNEQFFGPGTRLTVL.

This chain uses TRBV7-2 with TRBJ2-7; 8 nucleotides agree with TRBD2. The CDR3 is made up of 14 amino acids. The V and J ends lost 6 bases and 3 bases, in that order; junction bases with no gene match: 7. The germline gives CDR1 SGHTA, CDR2 FQGNSA. CDR3 in amino acids: CASRGTSGVYEQYF. CDR3 bases: TGTGCCAGCAGGGGAACTAGCGGAGTCTACGAGCAGTACTTC. Based on the CDR3 plus reference TRBV7-2 and TRBJ2-7, the full variable domain is GAGVSQSPSNKVTEKGKDVELRCDPISGHTALYWYRQSLGQGLEFLIYFQGNSAPDKSGLPSDRFSAERTGGSVSTLTIQRTQQEDSAVYLCASRGTSGVYEQYFGPGTRLTVT.

This clone was counted a single time. The chain couples TRBV28 to TRBJ1-3; D gene unclear. Germline V lookup: CDR1 MDHEN, CDR2 SYDVKM. The CDR3 has 14 residues. Trimming took off 2 bases at V and 3 bases at J, with 8 bases between the two ends. The CDR3 loop is CASSLNKVGNTIYF. The CDR3 coding sequence is TGTGCCAGCAGTTTAAACAAGGTTGGAAACACCATATATTTT.

This clone is a singleton in its sample. The rearrangement links TRBV11-2 to TRBJ2-7; 8 bases are shared with TRBD1. With V trimmed by 0 bases and J by 12 bases, 10 bases remained unmatched. Germline loops: CDR1 SGHAT, CDR2 FQNNGV. This CDR3 is built from 14 residues. The CDR3 DNA reads TGTGCCAGCAGCTTAGATTTAGGACAGGGAAATTGGTACTTC. Protein product: CASSLDLGQGNWYF.